Presented here are 15 T cell receptor beta chains from one specimen sequenced in a study of Ad26.COV2.S vaccination and SARS-CoV-2 variants. The table came from immunoSEQ multiplex PCR; TCRdb's copy has only in-frame clones and leaves some out. The sample holds about 350,000 clones, approximately 84% seen once. Treatment reported: roughly 19 received Ad26.COV2.S at low or high dose, single or two shots; 5 received placebo; per-sample allocation not given. All samples were drawn on day 63, counting from the first vaccine or placebo injection. The sample here was peripheral blood, taken in a trial of Ad26.COV2.S vaccine versus placebo. Receptors originate from a person aged 18-60 years who received the Ad26.COV2.S COVID-19 vaccine or a placebo.

The chain employs TRBV18 and TRBJ2-2, with a tentative D call TRBD2 (5 bases). Germline V gene sequence: CDR1 KGHSH, CDR2 LQKENI. The V end lost 10 bases, the J end lost 5 bases, and 20 bases lay between the germline ends. The CDR3 runs to 15 residues. The DNA for the CDR3 is TGTGCCACCCGCTCTCAGAGCGGTTGGACCGGGGAGCTGTTTTTT. Protein: CATRSQSGWTGELFF.

This clone has only one observation. The V call is TRBV30, the J call TRBJ2-3; TRBD1 might be the D (6 bases). The CDR3 runs to 16 residues. The V gene's germline CDR1 is GTSNPN and CDR2 SVGIG (reference sequence). Trimming cost V 2 bases and J 3 bases, with 18 bases left between them. CDR3 nucleotide sequence: TGTGCCTGGAGTTTCGGGATTAACAGGGAAACAGATACGCAGTATTTT. Its protein is CAWSFGINRETDTQYF.

V gene TRBV6-2 or TRBV6-3 combines with J gene TRBJ2-7; D is uncertain. V lost 2 bases and J 4 bases, leaving 12 bases between the germline ends. The CDR3 spans 14 residues. Germline-derived CDR1 and CDR2 are MNHEY and SVGEGT. The CDR3 sequence: CASSYTPASYEQYF. In DNA, the CDR3 is TGTGCCAGCAGTTACACCCCAGCGAGTTACGAGCAGTACTTC.

The chain recombines TRBV21-1 with TRBJ2-5; the table assigns TRBD1, which was not confirmed against the DNA. TRBV21-1 is designated a pseudogene. This CDR3 is 12 amino acids long. CDR3 region: CADAGGRETQYF. CDR3 DNA sequence: TGTGCCGACGCAGGGGGGCGGGAGACCCAGTACTTC.

This chain links TRBV5-1 with TRBJ1-1, with a weak D call TRBD1 (5 bases). Trimming pared 7 bases from V and 1 base from J, leaving 11 bases between. Germline V CDR1 and CDR2: SGHRS, YFSETQ. The CDR3 covers 13 residues. The CDR3 DNA follows: TGCGCCAGCCGACAGCTTACGAACACTGAAGCTTTCTTT. Translating gives CASRQLTNTEAFF. Using reference TRBV5-1 and TRBJ1-1 for the parts outside the CDR3, the full variable domain is KAGVTQTPRYLIKTRGQQVTLSCSPISGHRSVSWYQQTPGQGLQFLFEYFSETQRNKGNFPGRFSGRQFSNSRSEMNVSTLELGDSALYLCASRQLTNTEAFFGQGTRLTVV.

The rearrangement joins TRBV6-5 to TRBJ1-5, with 9 bases lining up with TRBD1. Germline V lookup: CDR1 MNHEY, CDR2 SVGAGI. The CDR3 loop spans 15 amino acids. V lost 6 bases to trimming and J lost 4 bases; unmatched junction nucleotides: 7. The CDR3 nucleotides read TGTGCCAGCAGCACCGGGACAGGGAGGAATCAGCCCCAGCATTTT. Protein sequence: CASSTGTGRNQPQHF.

This sequence joins TRBV19 and TRBJ1-5; a weak D match, TRBD1 (6 bases). V was trimmed by 4 bases and J by 0 bases, leaving 13 bases between them. This CDR3 spans 16 amino acids. CDR1 and CDR2 (germline): LNHDA, SQIVND (reference sequence). CDR3 amino acids: CASSSGQQYSNQPQHF. The CDR3 DNA reads TGTGCCAGTAGTAGCGGACAGCAATATAGCAATCAGCCCCAGCATTTT.

Many counts were recorded for this clone. The V call is TRBV5-4, the J call TRBJ2-7, with D maybe TRBD1 (6 bases). This CDR3 is built from 13 residues. V gave up 1 base and J gave up 2 bases, with 7 bases separating them. The germline V gene has CDR1 SGHNT and CDR2 YYREEE (reference sequence). CDR3: CASSLTGTYEQYF. DNA of the CDR3: TGTGCCAGCAGCTTGACAGGGACCTACGAGCAGTACTTC. Full variable domain (outside the CDR3, taken from reference TRBV5-4 and TRBJ2-7): ETGVTQSPTHLIKTRGQQVTLRCSSQSGHNTVSWYQQALGQGPQFIFQYYREEENGRGNFPPRFSGLQFPNYSSELNVNALELDDSALYLCASSLTGTYEQYFGPGTRLTVT.

The chain uses TRBV11-3 and TRBJ2-2; 10 bases are shared with TRBD1. Germline V gives CDR1 SGHNT, CDR2 YENEEA. This CDR3 spans 14 amino acids. V was pared by 3 bases and J by 6 bases, with 1 base of the junction left unmatched. The DNA of the CDR3 is TGTGCCAGCAGCTTCGGACAGGGGGCCGGGGAGCTGTTTTTT. Encoded protein: CASSFGQGAGELFF.

CDR3 residues: CASRLQETQYF. DNA for the CDR3: TGCGCCAGCAGGTTACAAGAGACCCAGTACTTC. The V and J genes are TRBV5-1 and TRBJ2-5; no definite D call. The CDR3 runs to 11 residues. Germline-derived CDR1 and CDR2 are SGHRS and YFSETQ. The ends were cut back, 5 bases at V and 2 bases at J, with 4 bases in the middle.

This clone was seen just once. The sample carries other DNA sequences with the same CDR3. This chain joins TRBV7-9 and TRBJ2-2, with D hard to call. Trimming left V 2 bases short and J 1 base short, with 5 bases between. The CDR3 runs 14 residues. The V gene's germline CDR1 is SEHNR and CDR2 FQNEAQ (reference sequence). The CDR3 DNA sequence: TGTGCCAGCAGCTTATTAGTGAACACCGGGGAGCTGTTTTTT. This gives the protein CASSLLVNTGELFF. The whole variable domain, filled in from reference TRBV7-9 and TRBJ2-2, reads DTGVSQNPRHKITKRGQNVTFRCDPISEHNRLYWYRQTLGQGPEFLTYFQNEAQLEKSRLLSDRFSAERPKGSFSTLEIQRTEQGDSAMYLCASSLLVNTGELFFGEGSRLTVL.

V and J are TRBV30 and TRBJ2-1; D unresolved. The V gene lost 4 bases and the J gene lost 7 bases, with 11 bases spanning the gap. Germline lookup yields CDR1 GTSNPN and CDR2 SVGIG (reference sequence). The CDR3 length is 12 residues. This CDR3 reads CAWTPERNEQFF. The DNA of the CDR3 is TGTGCCTGGACCCCCGAGAGGAATGAGCAGTTCTTC.

The chain couples TRBV3-1 (or the pseudogene TRBV3-2) to TRBJ2-3; D not certain. CDR1 LGHDT and CDR2 YNNKEL come from the germline V gene (reference sequence). CDR3 length: 16 amino acids. V dropped 9 bases and J dropped 4 bases, with 23 bases sitting between them. Here the CDR3 reads CARTRFRAPSSDTQYF. The CDR3 nucleotides read TGTGCCAGGACACGATTCCGGGCCCCAAGTTCAGATACGCAGTATTTT.

The V gene is TRBV5-1, the J gene TRBJ1-1, with TRBD1 as a possible D gene (6 bases). V lost 4 bases and J lost 4, with 17 bases in between. The CDR3 has 15 amino acids. CDR1 and CDR2 from the germline V gene are SGHRS and YFSETQ. The CDR3 DNA is TGCGCCAGCAGCCTAAGACCGGGACACAGCACTGAAGCTTTCTTT. It yields the protein CASSLRPGHSTEAFF.

This chain links TRBV18 with TRBJ2-1; TRBD1 or TRBD2 may be the D gene (6 bases each). V lost 2 bases to trimming and J lost 8 bases, with 16 bases between them. CDR1 and CDR2 from the germline V gene are KGHSH and LQKENI. The CDR3 is 15 amino acids. In DNA, the CDR3 is TGTGCCAGCTCACCAATTGGAGGGGGGCTGGATGAGCAGTTCTTC. Translation gives CASSPIGGGLDEQFF. Together with reference TRBV18 and TRBJ2-1, the CDR3 gives the full variable domain: NAGVMQNPRHLVRRRGQEARLRCSPMKGHSHVYWYRQLPEEGLKFMVYLQKENIIDESGMPKERFSAEFPKEGPSILRIQQVVRGDSAAYFCASSPIGGGLDEQFFGPGTRLTVL.